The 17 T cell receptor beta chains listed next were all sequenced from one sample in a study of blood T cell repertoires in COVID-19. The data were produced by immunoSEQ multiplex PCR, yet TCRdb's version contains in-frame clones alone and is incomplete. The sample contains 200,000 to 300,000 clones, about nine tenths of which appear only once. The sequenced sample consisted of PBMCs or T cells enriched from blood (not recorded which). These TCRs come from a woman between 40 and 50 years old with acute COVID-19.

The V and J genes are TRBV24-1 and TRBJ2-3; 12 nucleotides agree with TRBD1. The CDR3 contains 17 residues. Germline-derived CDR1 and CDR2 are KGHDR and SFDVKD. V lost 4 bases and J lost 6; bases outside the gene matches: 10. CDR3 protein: CATSETGTGGLLDTQYF. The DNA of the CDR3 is TGTGCCACCAGTGAAACCGGGACAGGGGGCCTCTTGGATACGCAGTATTTT.

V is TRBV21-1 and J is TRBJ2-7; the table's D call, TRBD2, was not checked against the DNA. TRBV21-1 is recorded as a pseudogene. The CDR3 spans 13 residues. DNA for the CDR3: TGTGCCACCCCGCCCGAGGGGGGGTACGAGCAGTACGTC. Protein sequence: CATPPEGGYEQYV.

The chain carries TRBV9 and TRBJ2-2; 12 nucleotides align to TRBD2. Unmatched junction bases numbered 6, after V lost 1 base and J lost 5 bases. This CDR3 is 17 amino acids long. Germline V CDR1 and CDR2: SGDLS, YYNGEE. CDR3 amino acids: CASSVMRLAGVTGELFF. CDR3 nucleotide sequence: TGTGCCAGCAGCGTAATGAGACTAGCGGGAGTAACCGGGGAGCTGTTTTTT.

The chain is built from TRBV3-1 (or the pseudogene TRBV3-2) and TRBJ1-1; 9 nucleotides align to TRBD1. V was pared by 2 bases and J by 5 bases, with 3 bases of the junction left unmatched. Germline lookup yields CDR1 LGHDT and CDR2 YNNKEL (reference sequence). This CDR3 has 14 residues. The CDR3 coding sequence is TGTGCCAGCAGCCAACCGGACAGGGGAACTGAAGCTTTCTTT. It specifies CASSQPDRGTEAFF.

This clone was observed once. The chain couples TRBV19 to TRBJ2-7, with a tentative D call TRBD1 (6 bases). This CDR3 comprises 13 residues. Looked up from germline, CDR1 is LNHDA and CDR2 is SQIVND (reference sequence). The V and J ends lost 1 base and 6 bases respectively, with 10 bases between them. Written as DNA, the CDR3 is TGTGCCAGTAGTATAGCCTTAGGGGGCGAGCAGTACGTC. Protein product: CASSIALGGEQYV.

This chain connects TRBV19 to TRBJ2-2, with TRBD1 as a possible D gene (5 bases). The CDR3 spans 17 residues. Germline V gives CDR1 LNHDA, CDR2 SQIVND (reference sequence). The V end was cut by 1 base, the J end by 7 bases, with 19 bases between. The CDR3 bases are TGTGCCAGTAGTATAGTCAGGGCCCCCAGCCTGGGCGGGGAGCTGTTTTTT. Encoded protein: CASSIVRAPSLGGELFF. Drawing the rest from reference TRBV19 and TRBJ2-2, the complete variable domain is DGGITQSPKYLFRKEGQNVTLSCEQNLNHDAMYWYRQDPGQGLRLIYYSQIVNDFQKGDIAEGYSVSREKKESFPLTVTSAQKNPTAFYLCASSIVRAPSLGGELFFGEGSRLTVL.

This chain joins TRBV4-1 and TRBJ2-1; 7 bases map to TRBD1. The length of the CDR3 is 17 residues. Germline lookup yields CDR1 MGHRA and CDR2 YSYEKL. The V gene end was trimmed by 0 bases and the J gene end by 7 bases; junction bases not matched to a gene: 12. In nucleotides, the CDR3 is TGCGCCAGCAGCCAAGAGGGTACAGGGGTTGCGGGTAATGAGCAGTTCTTC. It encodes CASSQEGTGVAGNEQFF.

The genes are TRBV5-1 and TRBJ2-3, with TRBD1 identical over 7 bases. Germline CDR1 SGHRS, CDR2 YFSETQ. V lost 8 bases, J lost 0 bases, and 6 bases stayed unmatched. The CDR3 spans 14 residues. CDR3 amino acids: CASGTAASTDTQYF. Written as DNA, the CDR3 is TGCGCCAGTGGGACAGCTGCTAGCACAGATACGCAGTATTTT.

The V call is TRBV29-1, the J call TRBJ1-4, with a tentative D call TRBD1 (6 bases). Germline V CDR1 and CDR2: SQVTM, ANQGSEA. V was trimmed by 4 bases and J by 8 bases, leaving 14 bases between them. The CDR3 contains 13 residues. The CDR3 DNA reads TGCAGCGTTGGAGGGGGATTTGGCGAAAAACTGTTTTTT. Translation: CSVGGGFGEKLFF. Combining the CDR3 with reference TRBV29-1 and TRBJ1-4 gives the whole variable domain SAVISQKPSRDICQRGTSLTIQCQVDSQVTMMFWYRQQPGQSLTLIATANQGSEATYESGFVIDKFPISRPNLTFSTLTVSNMSPEDSSIYLCSVGGGFGEKLFFGSGTQLSVL.

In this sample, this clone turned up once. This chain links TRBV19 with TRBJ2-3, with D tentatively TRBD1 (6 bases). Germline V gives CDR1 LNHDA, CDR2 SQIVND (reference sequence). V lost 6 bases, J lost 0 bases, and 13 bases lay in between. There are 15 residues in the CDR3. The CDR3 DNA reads TGTGCCAGTAGGGCCAGGGGCTTTAGCACAGATACGCAGTATTTT. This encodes CASRARGFSTDTQYF. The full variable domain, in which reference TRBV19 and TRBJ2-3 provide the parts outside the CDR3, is DGGITQSPKYLFRKEGQNVTLSCEQNLNHDAMYWYRQDPGQGLRLIYYSQIVNDFQKGDIAEGYSVSREKKESFPLTVTSAQKNPTAFYLCASRARGFSTDTQYFGPGTRLTVL.

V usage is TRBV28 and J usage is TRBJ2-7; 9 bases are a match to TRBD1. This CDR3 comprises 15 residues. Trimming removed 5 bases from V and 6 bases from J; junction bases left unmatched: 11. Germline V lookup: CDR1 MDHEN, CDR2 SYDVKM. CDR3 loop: CASSAWTGDLAEQYV. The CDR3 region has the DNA TGTGCCAGCAGTGCCTGGACAGGGGATCTTGCCGAGCAGTACGTC.

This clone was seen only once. CDR3 DNA sequence: TGTGCCAGCAGCTCGATCCGGGGAGCGGACTTCAATGAGCAGTTCTTC. Its translation is CASSSIRGADFNEQFF. The chain has TRBV7-8 and TRBJ2-1; perhaps TRBD2 as D (5 bases). This CDR3 comprises 16 residues. The germline V and J ends were trimmed by 4 bases and 6 bases, with 19 bases remaining between them. The germline CDR1 and CDR2 sequences are SGHVS and FQNEAQ.

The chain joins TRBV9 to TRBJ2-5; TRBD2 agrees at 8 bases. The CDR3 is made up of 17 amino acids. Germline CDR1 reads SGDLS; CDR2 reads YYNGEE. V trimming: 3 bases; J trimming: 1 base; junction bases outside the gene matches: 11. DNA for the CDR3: TGTGCCAGCAGCGCCCGGGGGGGCCTTTGGGGCCAAGAGACCCAGTACTTC. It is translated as CASSARGGLWGQETQYF.

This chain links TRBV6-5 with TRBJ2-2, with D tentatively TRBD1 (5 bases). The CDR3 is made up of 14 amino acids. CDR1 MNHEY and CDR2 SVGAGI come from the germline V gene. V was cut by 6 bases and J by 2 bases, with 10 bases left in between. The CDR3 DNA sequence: TGTGCCAGCAGAGCTAGGACAAACACCGGGGAGCTGTTTTTT. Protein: CASRARTNTGELFF.

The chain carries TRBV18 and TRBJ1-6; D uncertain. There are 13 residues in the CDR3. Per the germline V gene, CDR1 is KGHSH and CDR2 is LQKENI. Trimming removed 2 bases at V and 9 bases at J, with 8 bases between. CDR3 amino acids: CASSPIHSSPLHF. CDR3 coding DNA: TGTGCCAGCTCACCAATCCATAGTTCACCCCTCCACTTT.

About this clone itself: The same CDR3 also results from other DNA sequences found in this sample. CDR3 in DNA: TGCGCCAGCAGCCAAGAGCGATCAGATACGCAGTATTTT. Its protein product is CASSQERSDTQYF. The chain links TRBV4-3 to TRBJ2-3; D uncertain. CDR1 is LGHNA and CDR2 is YSLEER in the germline V gene. CDR3 size: 13 residues. Trimming left V 0 bases short and J 4 bases short, with 5 bases between.

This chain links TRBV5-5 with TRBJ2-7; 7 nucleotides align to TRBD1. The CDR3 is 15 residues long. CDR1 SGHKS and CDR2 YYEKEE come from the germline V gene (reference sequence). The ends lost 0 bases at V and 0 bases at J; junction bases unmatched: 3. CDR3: CASSLAGTASYEQYF. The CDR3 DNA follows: TGTGCCAGCAGCTTGGCCGGGACAGCCTCCTACGAGCAGTACTTC.